This is a list of T cell receptor beta chains from one sample in a study of human T cells and chemical hapten exposure. MiXCR, run by TCRdb on the RACE reads, gives a single entry per CDR3 protein. The sample has some 330,000 distinct CDR3 sequences; about 5% are singletons. The sample here was whole blood, taken in connection with sensitization to the hapten diphenylcyclopropenone (DPC). The source of these receptors is a woman aged 18 to 35 with alopecia areata. Some clones in this sample may be carry-over from other donors' samples. Each CDR3 is given with its conserved first and last residue. The D gene is left open where the match is weak. Size is omitted from some rows. Given values are once, few, many or a class for expanded clones.

TRBD2,NA,TRBJ2-3,TRBV12-3/TRBV12-4,TGTGCCAGCAGTTTAGGACTAGCGGGGGTGGCAGATACGCAGTATTTT,CASSLGLAGVADTQYF
NA,NA,TRBJ2-3,TRBV7-8,TGTGCCAGCAGCCTAATACCGGGGACAGATACGCAGTATTTT,CASSLIPGTDTQYF
TRBD1,NA,TRBJ1-4,TRBV27,TGTGCCAGCAGTCCGCGGGACAGGGGTGAAAAACTGTTTTTT,CASSPRDRGEKLFF
TRBD1,many,TRBJ1-4,TRBV20-1,TGCAGTGCTTCACAGGGGAGGAATGAAAAACTGTTTTTT,CSASQGRNEKLFF
NA,many,TRBJ1-1,TRBV4-2,TGTGCCAGCAGCCAAGCGGGGGTAGGGACTGAAGCTTTCTTT,CASSQAGVGTEAFF
NA,few,TRBJ2-3,TRBV3-1,TGTGCCAGCAGCCCCTCACAGTTAACAGATACGCAGTATTTT,CASSPSQLTDTQYF
NA,NA,TRBJ2-6,TRBV27,TGTGCCAGCAGTAACACAGGACTGAAAGCCGGGGCCAACGTCCTGACTTTC,CASSNTGLKAGANVLTF
TRBD2,many,TRBJ2-3,TRBV7-9,TGTGCCAGCAGTGAAACGAGCGGGGGGACTAGCACAGATACGCAGTATTTT,CASSETSGGTSTDTQYF
NA,NA,TRBJ2-3,TRBV5-1,TGCGCCAGCAGCTTGGGGACCCAAGCGGGCACAGATACGCAGTATTTT,CASSLGTQAGTDTQYF
NA,many,TRBJ1-5,TRBV4-3,TGCGCCAGCAGCCAACGCAGGGGAAGCAATCAGCCCCAGCATTTT,CASSQRRGSNQPQHF
TRBD1,NA,TRBJ1-1,TRBV7-2,TGTGCCAGCAGCTTAGTAAGAGCAGGGGGTGAGACTGAAGCTTTCTTT,CASSLVRAGGETEAFF
NA,few,TRBJ2-3,TRBV7-2,TGTGCCAGCAGCCGTACAGGGTCGTTCTTCATAGATACGCAGTATTTT,CASSRTGSFFIDTQYF
NA,few,TRBJ2-5,TRBV11-2,TGTGCCAGCAGATTCCGGGGGCAAAACCAAGAGACCCAGTACTTC,CASRFRGQNQETQYF
TRBD2,NA,TRBJ2-3,TRBV7-9,TGTGCCAGCAGCTCCCTTGCGGGAGATGCGGGGGGCCGCACGGATACGCAGTATTTT,CASSSLAGDAGGRTDTQYF
TRBD1,many,TRBJ2-7,TRBV7-2,TGTGCCAGCAGCTTTGGGACAGGGGACTACGAGCAGTACTTC,CASSFGTGDYEQYF
TRBD2,many,TRBJ2-3,TRBV10-3,TGTGCCATCAGGGAGAGCGGGGGAGGCACAGATACGCAGTATTTT,CAIRESGGGTDTQYF
NA,few,TRBJ2-5,TRBV2,TGTGCCAGCAGTTGGACCGGTCAAGAGACCCAGTACTTC,CASSWTGQETQYF
TRBD2,NA,TRBJ2-3,TRBV5-6,TGTGCCAGCAGCTTGCAACTACTAGCGTCTAGCACAGATACGCAGTATTTT,CASSLQLLASSTDTQYF
NA,many,TRBJ1-1,TRBV12-3/TRBV12-4,TGTGCCAGCAGTTCCGGGGGGGGCTATCTTGCTTTCTTT,CASSSGGGYLAFF
TRBD1,many,TRBJ1-1,TRBV6-2/TRBV6-3,TGTGCCAGCAGTTACGGACGGGCGCAGCTGGGACAGACGAACACTGAAGCTTTCTTT,CASSYGRAQLGQTNTEAFF
NA,many,TRBJ1-1,TRBV3-1,TGTGCCAGCAGCCAAGAGGGCAGGGGAGCTTTCTTT,CASSQEGRGAFF
NA,medium-sized,TRBJ1-1,TRBV2,TGTGCCAGCAGTTCCGACCCGAACACTGAAGCTTTCTTT,CASSSDPNTEAFF
NA,few,TRBJ1-6,TRBV7-3,TGTGCCAGCAGCCGTACCTTAGAATCACCCCTCCACTTT,CASSRTLESPLHF
TRBD1,many,TRBJ1-5,TRBV7-4,TGTGCCAGCAGCTTAGTAGGACAGGTTATATCCCATCAGCCCCAGCATTTT,CASSLVGQVISHQPQHF
TRBD1,many,TRBJ1-5,TRBV6-2/TRBV6-3,TGTGCCAGCAGATCTTCGGGAGGGGGCGGTCAGCCCCAGCATTTT,CASRSSGGGGQPQHF
NA,few,TRBJ1-6,TRBV10-3,TGTGCCATCCGAGGCGGTTGGAATTCACCCCTCCACTTT,CAIRGGWNSPLHF
TRBD2,many,TRBJ2-3,TRBV7-2,TGTGCCAGCAGGGCTCCCGGACTAGCGGGCGCAGATACGCAGTATTTT,CASRAPGLAGADTQYF
TRBD1,few,TRBJ2-4,TRBV12-3/TRBV12-4,TGTGCCACCTCCCCCCGGGCATACAACAGGGGTGGCATTCAGTACTTC,CATSPRAYNRGGIQYF
NA,few,TRBJ2-1,TRBV4-3,TGCGCCAGCAGCCAACGAGTTCGGGGTGAGCAGTTCTTC,CASSQRVRGEQFF
TRBD1,many,TRBJ1-2,TRBV5-5,TGTGCCAGCAGCTCCTCCGGACAGGGGGCGTTCGGCTATGGCTACACCTTC,CASSSSGQGAFGYGYTF
TRBD2,NA,TRBJ2-1,TRBV14,TGTGCCAGCAGCCCCCGATTGAGCGGGGATGAGCAGTTCTTC,CASSPRLSGDEQFF
TRBD1,many,TRBJ1-1,TRBV2,TGTGCCAGCAGTGAGGGACAGTCGAACACTGAAGCTTTCTTT,CASSEGQSNTEAFF
NA,many,TRBJ2-7,TRBV7-2,TGTGCCAGCAGCTTACCGAGAAAAGACCAGTACTTC,CASSLPRKDQYF
NA,NA,TRBJ2-6,TRBV24-1,TGTGCCACCAGCCCGTATAGCTCTGGGGCCAACGTCCTGACTTTC,CATSPYSSGANVLTF
NA,many,TRBJ2-3,TRBV10-3,TGTGCCATCAGTGAAATGGCGAGTGGCACAGATACGCAGTATTTT,CAISEMASGTDTQYF
NA,many,TRBJ1-6,TRBV7-9,TGTGCCAGCAGCTTTCCCCTTTCGGAAGGGAATTCACCCCTCCACTTT,CASSFPLSEGNSPLHF
NA,few,TRBJ2-3,TRBV25-1,TGTGCCAGCGGTTCACTGCGGGGAAATTCAGATACGCAGTATTTT,CASGSLRGNSDTQYF
NA,few,TRBJ1-1,TRBV29-1,TGCAGCGTTGAAGACCGACTGGGGGTAGGGGTGAACACTGAAGCTTTCTTT,CSVEDRLGVGVNTEAFF
TRBD2,NA,TRBJ2-7,TRBV20-1,TGCAGTGCTAGAGATCTGGCTAGCGGGGGCCAGAGCTCCTACGAGCAGTACTTC,CSARDLASGGQSSYEQYF
NA,few,TRBJ2-3,TRBV6-2/TRBV6-3,TGTGCCAGCTCGCGGGGATTTAGTTCAGATACGCAGTATTTT,CASSRGFSSDTQYF
TRBD1,few,TRBJ2-7,TRBV27,TGTGCCAGCAGTAGACAGGGTAAGGTGCAGTACTTC,CASSRQGKVQYF
TRBD2,many,TRBJ2-3,TRBV2,TGTGCCAGCAGTGTCCTAGCGGGGGGCCGGACAGATACGCAGTATTTT,CASSVLAGGRTDTQYF
NA,few,TRBJ2-5,TRBV5-4,TGTGCCAGCAGCTTGGGTTCGGGGGAGACCCAGTACTTC,CASSLGSGETQYF
NA,NA,TRBJ2-3,TRBV6-1,TGTGCCATTAGCAGGTCGGATACGGCGGATACGCAGTATTTT,CAISRSDTADTQYF
NA,many,TRBJ2-3,TRBV4-2,TGTGCCAGCAGCCAAGATAAACCTAGCTACACAGATACGCAGTATTTT,CASSQDKPSYTDTQYF
NA,many,TRBJ1-2,TRBV12-3/TRBV12-4,TGTGCCAGCAGGAGGGCTCTATCGGGGGATACCTTC,CASRRALSGDTF